The rows below give T cell receptor beta chains drawn from one sample of a study of blood T cell repertoires in COVID-19. The protocol was immunoSEQ multiplex PCR, while the TCRdb copy is restricted to in-frame clones and leaves out a portion. The sample holds 200,000 or so clones, about 80% seen once. Material for sequencing was PBMCs or T cells enriched from blood (not recorded which). The receptors were gathered from a man aged 40-49 years who had recovered from COVID-19. Each CDR3 is given with its conserved first and last residue. A D gene is named only where the DNA matches it firmly. For some rows the clone size is stated as once, few or many, or as a class when expanded; others skip it.

v_gene,j_gene,abundance,d_gene,CDR3aa,CDR3nt
TRBV19,TRBJ1-1,NA,TRBD1,CASSISDRVKSEAFF,TGTGCCAGTAGTATAAGTGACAGGGTAAAATCTGAAGCTTTCTTT
TRBV5-1,TRBJ1-6,NA,TRBD1,CASSSAGGRGNSPLHF,TGCGCCAGCAGCTCGGCAGGGGGTCGTGGTAATTCACCCCTCCACTTT
TRBV6-5,TRBJ1-5,NA,NA,CAIAPSAGGSQPQHF,TGTGCCATCGCTCCGAGTGCGGGAGGGTCCCAGCCCCAGCATTTT
TRBV2,TRBJ1-2,NA,TRBD1,CASSEDRGFGYTF,TGTGCCAGCAGTGAAGACAGGGGTTTTGGCTACACCTTC
TRBV3-1/TRBV3-2,TRBJ1-1,few,NA,CASSPGGRSATEAFF,TGTGCCAGCAGCCCCGGGGGTAGATCGGCCACGGAAGCTTTCTTT
TRBV2,TRBJ1-1,NA,NA,CASSGLSAEAFF,TGTGCCAGCAGTGGTCTTTCGGCTGAAGCTTTCTTT
TRBV19,TRBJ1-5,NA,TRBD1,CASTFGTVNQPQHF,TGTGCCAGTACATTTGGGACAGTCAATCAGCCCCAGCATTTT
TRBV10-3,TRBJ2-2,NA,NA,CAISPLGSWELFF,TGTGCCATCAGCCCACTCGGGTCGTGGGAGCTGTTTTTT
TRBV5-1,TRBJ2-1,NA,TRBD1,CASSRTYATGTNEQFF,TGCGCCAGCAGCCGGACTTATGCGACAGGGACCAATGAGCAGTTCTTC
TRBV28,TRBJ1-5,NA,NA,CASSLADVGNQPQHF,TGTGCCAGCAGCCTAGCTGACGTGGGCAATCAGCCCCAGCATTTT
TRBV7-2,TRBJ1-6,NA,TRBD1,CASSLDRGGSPLHF,TGTGCCAGCAGCTTGGACAGGGGGGGTTCACCCCTCCACTTT
TRBV3-1/TRBV3-2,TRBJ1-1,NA,NA,CASSQGSAREAFF,TGTGCCAGCAGCCAAGGGTCTGCCAGGGAAGCTTTCTTT
TRBV25-1,TRBJ1-2,NA,NA,CASSESGGGLLYGYTF,TGTGCCAGCAGTGAATCGGGCGGAGGGCTCCTCTATGGCTACACCTTC
TRBV28,TRBJ1-5,NA,TRBD1,CASSSGTGTNQPQHF,TGTGCCAGCAGTTCCGGGACAGGGACGAATCAGCCCCAGCATTTT
TRBV7-9,TRBJ1-3,NA,NA,CASSPVFSTAHGNTIYF,TGTGCCAGCAGCCCGGTTTTTAGTACAGCCCATGGAAACACCATATATTTT
TRBV6-4,TRBJ1-2,NA,TRBD1,CASSDPRQGSWGYTF,TGTGCCAGCAGTGATCCCCGACAGGGGAGTTGGGGCTACACCTTC
TRBV6-5,TRBJ1-1,NA,NA,CASRLSLNTEAFF,TGTGCCAGCCGACTTTCGTTGAACACTGAAGCTTTCTTT
TRBV11-2,TRBJ2-7,NA,NA,CASSDRSSYEQYF,TGTGCCAGCAGTGACAGGAGCTCCTACGAGCAGTACTTC
TRBV10-3,TRBJ1-1,NA,NA,CAISASSGITEAFF,TGTGCCATCAGTGCCTCGAGCGGGATCACTGAAGCTTTCTTT
TRBV6-5,TRBJ2-1,NA,NA,CASSYSGGGDNEQFF,TGTGCCAGCAGTTACTCCGGAGGAGGGGACAATGAGCAGTTCTTC
TRBV5-1,TRBJ2-6,NA,NA,CASSLDLLRSSGANVLTF,TGCGCCAGCAGCTTGGATCTCCTCAGAAGCTCTGGGGCCAACGTCCTGACTTTC
TRBV6-1,TRBJ1-2,NA,TRBD1,CASSEGGDRVGYGYTF,TGTGCCAGCAGTGAAGGTGGGGACAGGGTTGGCTATGGCTACACCTTC
TRBV7-8,TRBJ2-7,NA,TRBD1,CASSTITGVYEQYF,TGTGCCAGCAGCACCATAACAGGGGTCTACGAGCAGTACTTC
TRBV2,TRBJ1-6,NA,TRBD1,CASGGQGGSSPLHF,TGTGCCAGCGGGGGACAGGGGGGATCTTCACCCCTCCACTTT
TRBV29-1,TRBJ1-2,few,NA,CSVGARGYGYTF,TGCAGCGTTGGAGCTCGCGGGTATGGCTACACCTTC
TRBV7-2,TRBJ1-6,NA,TRBD1,CASSLQGVADSPLHF,TGTGCCAGCAGCCTACAGGGGGTTGCGGATTCACCCCTCCACTTT
TRBV6-6,TRBJ1-2,few,TRBD1,CASSYSQGARYGYTF,TGTGCCAGCAGTTACTCGCAGGGGGCAAGATATGGCTACACCTTC
TRBV18,TRBJ2-5,NA,TRBD2,CASSLTLAGGPETQYF,TGTGCCAGCTCACTTACACTAGCGGGGGGCCCAGAGACCCAGTACTTC
TRBV19,TRBJ1-1,NA,NA,CASSIDRDTEAFF,TGTGCCAGTAGTATCGACAGAGACACTGAAGCTTTCTTT
TRBV2,TRBJ2-7,NA,NA,CASTTFQGALPYEQYF,TGTGCCAGCACCACATTTCAAGGGGCTCTTCCATACGAGCAGTACTTC
TRBV2,TRBJ2-7,once,TRBD1,CASSDGGQFEQYF,TGTGCCAGCAGCGATGGGGGACAGTTCGAGCAGTACTTC
TRBV29-1,TRBJ1-2,NA,NA,CSVLLGQEGYTF,TGCAGCGTTTTGTTGGGGCAGGAAGGCTACACCTTC
TRBV29-1,TRBJ1-2,NA,NA,CSAHNNREPYGYTF,TGCAGCGCCCATAATAACAGGGAGCCCTATGGCTACACCTTC
TRBV6-5,TRBJ1-2,NA,TRBD1,CASKRTGSGYTF,TGTGCCAGCAAAAGGACAGGGTCTGGCTACACCTTC
TRBV7-2,TRBJ2-5,NA,TRBD2,CASSLTSGGLWETQYF,TGTGCCAGCAGCTTGACTAGCGGGGGGCTATGGGAGACCCAGTACTTC
TRBV18,TRBJ1-2,NA,NA,CASSPSWRVVYYGYTF,TGTGCCAGCTCACCCTCGTGGAGGGTCGTCTACTATGGCTACACCTTC
TRBV18,TRBJ2-7,NA,TRBD2,CASSLPTSGGPYEQYF,TGTGCCAGCTCACTCCCGACTAGCGGGGGACCCTACGAGCAGTACTTC
TRBV27,TRBJ2-6,once,TRBD1,CASSFHPGQGVAGANVLTF,TGTGCCAGCAGTTTCCACCCGGGACAGGGAGTAGCTGGGGCCAACGTCCTGACTTTC
TRBV4-1,TRBJ1-2,NA,NA,CASSQDPAIRYGYTF,TGCGCCAGCAGCCAAGACCCAGCGATTAGGTATGGCTACACCTTC
TRBV5-1,TRBJ1-2,NA,TRBD1,CASSLDRAVNYGYTF,TGCGCCAGCAGCCTTGACAGGGCGGTTAACTATGGCTACACCTTC
TRBV5-4,TRBJ1-2,NA,TRBD1,CASSSRGDASNYGYTF,TGTGCCAGCAGCTCCAGGGGGGACGCCTCTAACTATGGCTACACCTTC
TRBV11-2,TRBJ1-2,NA,NA,CASSSSTVRYGYTF,TGTGCCAGCAGCTCATCGACAGTACGTTATGGCTACACCTTC
TRBV19,TRBJ2-7,NA,NA,CASRAGVGWHEQYF,TGTGCCAGTAGGGCCGGGGTGGGTTGGCACGAGCAGTACTTC
TRBV10-3,TRBJ1-6,NA,TRBD1,CAMKGTENNSPLHF,TGTGCCATGAAAGGGACAGAGAATAATTCACCCCTCCACTTT
TRBV4-1,TRBJ2-3,NA,TRBD2,CASSQIAGVHTDTQYF,TGCGCCAGCAGCCAGATAGCGGGGGTGCACACAGATACGCAGTATTTT
TRBV15,TRBJ2-2,NA,TRBD2,CATSRLADTGELFF,TGTGCCACCAGCAGACTAGCGGACACCGGGGAGCTGTTTTTT
TRBV10-3,TRBJ1-3,NA,TRBD1,CAISEDRAGNTIYF,TGTGCCATCAGTGAGGACAGGGCTGGAAACACCATATATTTT
TRBV30,TRBJ2-3,NA,NA,CAWSVNGLDTQYF,TGTGCCTGGAGTGTTAACGGGTTGGATACGCAGTATTTT
TRBV11-2,TRBJ2-3,NA,NA,CASSLEFRVTDTQYF,TGTGCCAGCAGCTTAGAGTTCAGGGTCACAGATACGCAGTATTTT
TRBV7-6,TRBJ2-2,NA,NA,CASSSQGGGNTGELFF,TGTGCCAGCAGCTCCCAGGGCGGGGGCAACACCGGGGAGCTGTTTTTT
TRBV27,TRBJ2-1,NA,TRBD2,CASSFERGWYNEQFF,TGTGCCAGCAGTTTCGAGCGGGGGTGGTACAATGAGCAGTTCTTC
TRBV6-1,TRBJ1-6,NA,TRBD1,CASSEEVQGWGSPLHF,TGTGCCAGCAGTGAAGAAGTACAGGGGTGGGGTTCACCCCTCCACTTT
TRBV6-5,TRBJ1-6,NA,NA,CASRGQAGSPLHF,TGTGCCAGCAGGGGGCAGGCAGGTTCACCCCTCCACTTT